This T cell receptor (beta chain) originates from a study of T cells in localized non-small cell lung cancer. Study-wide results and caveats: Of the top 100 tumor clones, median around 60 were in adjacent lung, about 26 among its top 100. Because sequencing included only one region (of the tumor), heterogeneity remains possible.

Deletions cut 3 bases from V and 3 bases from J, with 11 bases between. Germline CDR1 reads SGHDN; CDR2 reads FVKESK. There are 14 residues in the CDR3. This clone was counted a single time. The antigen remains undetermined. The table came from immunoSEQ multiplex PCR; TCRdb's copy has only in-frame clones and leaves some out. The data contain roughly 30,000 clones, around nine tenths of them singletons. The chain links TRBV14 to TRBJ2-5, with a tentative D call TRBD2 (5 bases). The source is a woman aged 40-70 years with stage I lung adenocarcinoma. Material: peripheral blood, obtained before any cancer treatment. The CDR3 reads CASSHLTRKETQYF. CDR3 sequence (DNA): TGTGCCAGCAGCCATCTAACTAGAAAAGAGACCCAGTACTTC.